This TCR beta chain was recovered during a study of shared clonotypes between healthy human individuals. Trimming took 2 bases from V and 3 from J, leaving 10 bases between them. The CDR3 spans 15 residues. CDR1 and CDR2 (germline): MNHEY, SMNVEV (reference sequence). As to this clone: Its antigen remains unidentified.

Data came from immunoSEQ multiplex PCR; TCRdb stores just in-frame clones and leaves some out. The sample contains about 2.2 million clones, 93% of which appear only once. Naive CD8 isolation took CD45RO-negative cells positively selected for CCR7 and excluded terminally differentiated effector memory CD45RA+ cells. There were no recent acute infections or vaccinations among the donors, who were healthy HIV-negative adults. Broader study findings: Sequencing depth was a factor that was expected to affect clonotype sharing among donors.

The chain joins TRBV27 to TRBJ2-2; the D is unclear. This clonotype originated in a man younger than 30 in good health. Some clones in this sample may be carry-over from other donors' samples. The specimen sequenced was naive CD8+ T cells from PBMCs. The CDR3 sequence: CASSLDGPHTGELFF. The CDR3 DNA sequence: TGTGCCAGCAGTTTAGATGGACCACACACCGGGGAGCTGTTTTTT.